This paragraph reports one T cell receptor beta chain. TCRdb keeps only in-frame clones here, not all; method: immunoSEQ multiplex PCR. This table has some 130,000 clones, 80% to 90% appearing once. The sample comes from a study of cytotoxic CD8 clonotypes in ibrutinib-treated CLL. Overall study: Productive templates per sample averaged nearly 260,000; productive rearrangements, 94,082.

The germline CDR1 and CDR2 sequences are SGHVS and FQNEAQ. The V gene lost 3 bases and the J gene lost 5 bases, with 7 bases spanning the gap. The CDR3 loop spans 12 amino acids. The origin of this receptor is a human donor with chronic lymphocytic leukemia. The source was PBMCs, collected after 24 months of ibrutinib treatment. V is TRBV7-8 and J is TRBJ2-5; possible D gene TRBD2, 5 bases. The CDR3 nucleotides read TGTGCCAGCAGCTTTAGCGTCGAGACCCAGTACTTC. It is translated as CASSFSVETQYF.